This T cell receptor (beta chain) was documented in a study of T cell responses to AZD1222 COVID-19 vaccine. V dropped 3 bases and J dropped 2 bases, with 8 bases sitting between them. Germline-derived CDR1 and CDR2 are LNHDA and SQIVND (reference sequence). This CDR3 spans 15 amino acids. Note on this clone: Its antigen is not known.

Data came from immunoSEQ multiplex PCR; TCRdb stores just in-frame clones and leaves some out. The profile shows some 150,000 clones, approximately 88% of them singletons. Overall study results and limits: It was only a handful of AZD1222 recipients who were seropositive at baseline. Repertoire sampling was restricted to post-peak T cell response timepoints. The CD4 TCRs associated with vaccination extended across spike and predominated at 160-218 and 743-854. Clonal diversity may have been underestimated, and the donors were mostly white British, with more females than males.

The sequencing here drew on peripheral blood, taken on day 0 of AZD1222 vaccination. This receptor was obtained from an adult in good health. This sequence joins TRBV19 and TRBJ2-6; maybe TRBD1 (5 bases). CDR3 loop: CASSMLGPGANVLTF. CDR3 bases: TGTGCCAGTAGTATGCTGGGGCCTGGGGCCAACGTCCTGACTTTC.